This T cell receptor beta chain was retrieved from a study of cytomegalovirus exposure and HLA in healthy donors (dated by TCRdb to about 2017). At the level of the whole study: In an earlier analysis of about 560 of the donors, less than 350 Gb of sequence data and some 120 million unique TCR beta sequences from 180 million or so T cells were reported. Rather than drawing on any new phenotypic data, the later analysis identified candidate immune exposures from TCR beta sequences and the way those sequences occurred across donors. The study profiled the T cell repertoires of some 610 subjects by immunosequencing and related them to cytomegalovirus serostatus. The study aimed to test whether signatures of past pathogen exposure could be identified by cataloging public T cell receptors. On average, roughly 240,000 unique TCR beta nucleotide sequences were sequenced per donor among about 400 genotyped donors of the cohort, with roughly 18% of those sequences being non-productive. In a later genetic analysis, genome-wide SNP genotypes for about three fifths of the roughly 670 donors were used, and that subset was treated as a discovery cohort. Roughly 300 gigabases of sequencing data and approximately 84 million unique TCR sequences were included in an early release covering about 700 HLA-typed donors. Both class I and class II loci were covered by HLA typing, at four-digit resolution. To predict cytomegalovirus infection status, the study brought together high-throughput TCR immunosequencing, statistical association of individual TCRs with disease status, and machine learning. Of the 300 to 500 genotyped donors, less than 90% were placed in the genetic ancestry cluster associated with self-reported Caucasian donors. Because of strong linkage in the cohort, roughly five DR-DQ haplotypes were treated as single units for association and clustering. To study patterns of TCR occurrence, a later analysis re-analyzed previously published TCR beta repertoires from around 660 donors and added high-resolution HLA genotyping. In addition to the first cohort of about 650 subjects, a separate validation cohort of 130 or so different subjects was used. Alongside the repertoire data, information on donor age, sex, ethnicity and CMV serostatus was compiled. An earlier analysis of about 600 of the donors used high-throughput TCR beta sequencing to judge whether each TCR beta V gene segment behaved as functional or pseudogenic. All discovery cohort repertoires had been generated using a single sequencing platform. The number of typed donors differed by locus: roughly 620-630 for A, B, C, DRB1 and DQB1; approximately 540 for DQA1; 600 to 610 for DPA1; and about 470 for DPB1.

What the research found in general, with its limitations: A later analysis found that TCR association rates varied across HLA loci, with DRB1 alleles showing the most associated TCRs and HLA-C alleles the fewest. Most CMV-associated TCR beta chains appeared to be HLA-restricted in a later analysis, and the HLA associations seemed to be driven largely by CMV exposure. Cytomegalovirus status was reported to be diagnosed by the classifier with high specificity and sensitivity in both the original and validation cohorts. Only TCR beta chains were sequenced in this cohort, and the absence of alpha or paired-chain data limited detectable features. In a later analysis, HLA-associated TCR beta chains were found to be more clonally expanded and to have lower generation probabilities than equally common non-associated chains. Because the 87-base-pair reads could not distinguish some IMGT-functional V segments, including TRBV6-2 and TRBV6-3, those segments were excluded. Because counts were too low, roughly 18 rarely observed V segments, including chromosome 9 orphons, were left out of the earlier analysis of 587 of the donors. Because HLA typing was unavailable for some donors at each locus, only the typed subset was used in association tests. In an earlier analysis of approximately 590 of the donors, most TCR beta V segments were observed in productive rearrangements about 87% or about 30% of the time, broadly matching IMGT annotations. In the study, about 150 TCR beta chains were listed as associated with cytomegalovirus. According to the authors, the approach could potentially be generalized to other disease states and immunological phenotypes. When HLA alleles, especially DR and DQ, strongly co-occurred, attributing TCR associations to individual alleles was difficult. A further reported finding was that TCR beta sequences accurately predicted the HLA-A and HLA-B alleles for most subjects in the first cohort. The presence/absence analyses assumed that sequencing depth was roughly uniform across donors, and that assumption may not be true. A later analysis reported that several top co-occurrence clusters appeared linked to parvovirus B19, influenza, CMV and Epstein-Barr virus. A cluster of highly shared sequence variants was judged likely to represent a technical artifact of the sequencing pipeline. While some public TCRs were present in many individuals, most TCR sequences turned up only very rarely across donors. A later genetic analysis reported fewer N-insertions in productive TCRs among donors in an Asian-associated ancestry cluster than the approximately 670-donor mean. Linkage disequilibrium might explain the correlated functional status among segregating V segments, but an unknown experimental factor could not be excluded. CMV serostatus was the only immune exposure information available for the cohort. Three of the identified cytomegalovirus-associated TCR beta chains were confirmed in vitro to be specific for cytomegalovirus antigens. In a later genetic analysis, a missense DCLRE1C variant was associated with V-gene and J-gene trimming of TCR beta chains, and the association was replicated in an independent cohort. In a later analysis, over 15,000 TCR beta sequences were associated with specific HLA alleles at a false discovery rate of 0.05.

CDR1 and CDR2 (LGHNA, YNFKEQ) derive from the germline V gene. Here V drops 0 bases and J drops 1 base, and the junction holds 6 bases not matched to any gene. Its CDR3 holds 18 amino acids, cysteine through phenylalanine. Just CDR3 DNA is preserved here, 54 bases in frame from base 1. Regarding this clone: Its specific antigen is unknown.

The cohort comprised some 730 healthy bone marrow donors. Cohort members were all nominally healthy when sampled, although unrecorded immune exposures were likely present. The donor tested CMV seronegative and was one of the 352 seronegative cohort members. Every donor gave a peripheral blood sample, and the peripheral blood mononuclear cells from that sample were used for TCR beta sequencing. The Qiagen DNeasy Blood Extraction Kit was used to extract genomic DNA from the blood cell samples. Library generation was performed with the immunoSEQ multiplex PCR assay. For the multiplex PCR, a mixture combining 60 forward primers for TCR Vbeta segments and 13 reverse primers for TCR Jbeta segments was used. A multiplex PCR assay on genomic DNA amplified the CDR3 region of rearranged TCR beta genes. The amplified TCR beta libraries were sequenced on the Illumina HiSeq System as 87-base-pair reads. The authors' pipeline ran thus. In a later analysis, tens of millions of unique TCR beta chains were counted across the 500 to 850 repertoires, and roughly 11 million of these chains were shared by at least two donors. Raw reads were error-corrected and collapsed into unique sequences by a nearest-neighbor algorithm in which closely related sequences were merged to remove PCR and sequencing errors. V, D and J gene segments were assigned by aligning CDR3 sequences to IMGT reference sequences. Each retained sequence needed at least a six-nucleotide match to both a V gene segment and a J gene segment. Rearrangements were classified as productive when the CDR3 lacked stop codons and remained in frame with V and J, and all other rearrangements were classified as non-productive. CDR3 was defined by IMGT convention, running from the second conserved V-encoded cysteine to the conserved J-encoded phenylalanine. The earlier analysis of 550 to 650 of the donors excluded any sequence lacking an unambiguous match to a single V gene segment. In an earlier analysis of 587 of the donors, V segments were called functional above 56.7% productive rearrangements and were called segregating when the between-donor standard deviation exceeded 5%. A statistical classification framework was built to diagnose cytomegalovirus status from the catalog of TCR beta chain sequences. In a later analysis, V and J genes were assigned by comparing TCR nucleotide sequences against IMGT/GENE-DB human TR gene sequences. The TCRdist pipeline was used in a later analysis to assign CDR3 sequences and most-parsimonious VDJ recombination scenarios. In a later analysis, every TCR beta chain was defined by the combination of its CDR3 amino acid sequence and its V-gene family, and reads without a unique V-gene family were dropped. To address suspected cross-contamination and a sequencing artifact, a later analysis removed some 620 highly shared, low-generation-probability nucleotide sequences. For each public chain, a later analysis derived a clonal expansion index from normalized ranks of inferred template counts within each repertoire. Generation probabilities in a later analysis came from a VDJ recombination model fitted to out-of-frame rearrangements, and those results were checked against IGoR. In a later analysis, hypergeometric tests were used to score TCR-TCR, TCR-HLA and TCR-CMV co-occurrence, with a repertoire-size bias correction applied to TCR pairs. In a later analysis, false discovery rates were estimated by permuting HLA or CMV assignments 20 times. In a later analysis, co-occurring TCRs were grouped using DBSCAN, and TCRdist sequence similarity was added for clustering within HLA-allele-positive subsets. Co-occurrence clustering excluded repertoires with fewer than 30,000 or more than 120,000 public chains, plus five with anomalous nucleotide sharing. TCRdb's version of the immuneACCESS table is confined to in-frame rearrangements and falls short of the full clone set. An unresolved V gene accounts for under half of the shortfall where checked; the remainder is of unknown origin. V, J and clone size are those of that table, while D and trimming were read from the DNA. The sample's own table lists approximately 70,000 clones. The ten largest make up over 1.5% of the sample.

The clonotype was recovered from a woman between 25 and 40 years old in good health and CMV-seronegative. The sequenced sample was PBMCs. The chain links TRBV4-2 with TRBJ2-3, with TRBD2 identical over 11 junction bases. The CDR3 here reads CASSQDGVAGGGTDTQYF. The DNA sequence is given as TGTGCCAGCAGCCAAGATGGGGTAGCGGGAGGGGGCACAGATACGCAGTATTTT.